This T cell receptor beta chain was obtained from a study of shared clonotypes between healthy human individuals. Whole-study findings and limits: Naive subsets, compared against memory subsets, generally had larger estimated richness values. Generation probability values for non-shared clonotypes were lower than those for clonotypes shared by all four donors.

Concerning this clone itself: No antigen is known for it.

Trimming shortened V by 3 bases and J by 2 bases, and 16 bases separated the two germline ends. The CDR3 sequence is 16 residues long. CDR1 and CDR2 from the germline V gene are LNHDA and SQIVND (reference sequence). Generated by immunoSEQ multiplex PCR, the TCRdb table keeps only in-frame clones and is missing some. The repertoire includes hundreds of thousands of clones, 73% of them detected once, and over 9.5% sits in the top ten. The chain employs TRBV19 and TRBJ1-1, with D maybe TRBD1 (5 bases). This clonotype was sampled from a man aged 30-40 years in good health. Sequencing input: memory CD4+ T cells sorted from blood. The subset was: CD45RA-negative fraction. In DNA, the CDR3 is TGTGCCAGTAGTATGGGGCGCCAATTTTATAACACTGAAGCTTTCTTT. This gives the protein CASSMGRQFYNTEAFF.